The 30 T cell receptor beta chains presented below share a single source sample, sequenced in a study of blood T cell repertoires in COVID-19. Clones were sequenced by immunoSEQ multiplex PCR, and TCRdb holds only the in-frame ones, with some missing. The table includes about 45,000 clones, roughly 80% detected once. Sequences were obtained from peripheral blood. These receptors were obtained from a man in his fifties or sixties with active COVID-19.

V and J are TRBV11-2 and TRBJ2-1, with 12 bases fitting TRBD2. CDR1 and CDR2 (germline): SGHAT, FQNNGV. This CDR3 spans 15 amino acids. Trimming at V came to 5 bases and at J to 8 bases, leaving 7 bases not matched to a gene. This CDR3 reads CASSTTSGGSHEQFF. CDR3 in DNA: TGTGCCAGCAGCACGACTAGCGGGGGTTCCCATGAGCAGTTCTTC.

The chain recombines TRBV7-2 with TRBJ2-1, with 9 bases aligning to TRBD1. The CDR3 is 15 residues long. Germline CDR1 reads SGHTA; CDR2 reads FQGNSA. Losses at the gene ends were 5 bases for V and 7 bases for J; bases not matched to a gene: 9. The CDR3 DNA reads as TGTGCCAGCAGCCCCCGCCGGGACAGGGAAAATGAGCAGTTCTTC. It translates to CASSPRRDRENEQFF.

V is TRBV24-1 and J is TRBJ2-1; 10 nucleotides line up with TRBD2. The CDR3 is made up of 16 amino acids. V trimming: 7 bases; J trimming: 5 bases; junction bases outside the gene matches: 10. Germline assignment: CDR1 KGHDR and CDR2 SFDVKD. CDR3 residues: CATRPSGSPNHNEQFF. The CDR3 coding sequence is TGTGCCACCAGACCTAGCGGGAGCCCCAACCACAATGAGCAGTTCTTC.

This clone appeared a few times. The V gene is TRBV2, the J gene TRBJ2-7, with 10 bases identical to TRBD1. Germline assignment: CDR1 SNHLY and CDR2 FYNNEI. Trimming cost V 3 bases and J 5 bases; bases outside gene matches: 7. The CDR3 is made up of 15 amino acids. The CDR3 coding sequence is TGTGCCAGCAGTGAGCGAGGGACAGGGGTCCACGAGCAGTACTTC. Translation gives CASSERGTGVHEQYF.

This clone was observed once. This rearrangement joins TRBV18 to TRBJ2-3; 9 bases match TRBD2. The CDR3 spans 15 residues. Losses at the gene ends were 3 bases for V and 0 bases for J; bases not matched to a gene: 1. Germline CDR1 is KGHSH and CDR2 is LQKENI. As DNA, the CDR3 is TGTGCCAGCTCACCTCTAGCGGGAAGCACAGATACGCAGTATTTT. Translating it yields CASSPLAGSTDTQYF. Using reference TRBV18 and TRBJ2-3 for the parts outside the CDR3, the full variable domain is NAGVMQNPRHLVRRRGQEARLRCSPMKGHSHVYWYRQLPEEGLKFMVYLQKENIIDESGMPKERFSAEFPKEGPSILRIQQVVRGDSAAYFCASSPLAGSTDTQYFGPGTRLTVL.

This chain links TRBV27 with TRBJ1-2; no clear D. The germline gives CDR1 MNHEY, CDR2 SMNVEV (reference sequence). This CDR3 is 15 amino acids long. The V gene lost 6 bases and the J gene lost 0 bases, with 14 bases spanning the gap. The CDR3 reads CASSYSFGANYGYTF. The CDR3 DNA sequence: TGTGCCAGCAGCTATTCTTTCGGGGCTAACTATGGCTACACCTTC.

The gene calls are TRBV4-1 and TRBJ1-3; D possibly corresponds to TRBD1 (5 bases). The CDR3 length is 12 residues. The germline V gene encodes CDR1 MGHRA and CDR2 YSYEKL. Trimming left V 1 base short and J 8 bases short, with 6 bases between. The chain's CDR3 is CASSQAGDTIYF. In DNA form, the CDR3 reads TGCGCCAGCAGCCAAGCGGGGGACACCATATATTTT.

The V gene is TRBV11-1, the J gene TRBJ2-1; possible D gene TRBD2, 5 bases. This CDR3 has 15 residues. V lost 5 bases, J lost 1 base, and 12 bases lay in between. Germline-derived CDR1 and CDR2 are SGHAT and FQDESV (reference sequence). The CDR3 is CASSRGRVSYNEQFF. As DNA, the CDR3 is TGTGCCAGCAGCCGGGGTAGGGTGTCCTACAATGAGCAGTTCTTC. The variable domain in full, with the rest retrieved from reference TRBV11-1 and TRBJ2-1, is EAEVAQSPRYKITEKSQAVAFWCDPISGHATLYWYRQILGQGPELLVQFQDESVVDDSQLPKDRFSAERLKGVDSTLKIQPAELGDSAMYLCASSRGRVSYNEQFFGPGTRLTVL.

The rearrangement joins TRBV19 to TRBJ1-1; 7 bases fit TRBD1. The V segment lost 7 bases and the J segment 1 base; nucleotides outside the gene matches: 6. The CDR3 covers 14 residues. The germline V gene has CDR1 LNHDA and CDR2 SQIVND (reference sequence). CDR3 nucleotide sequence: TGTGCCAGTACGTTTGGACAGGAGAACACTGAAGCTTTCTTT. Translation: CASTFGQENTEAFF.

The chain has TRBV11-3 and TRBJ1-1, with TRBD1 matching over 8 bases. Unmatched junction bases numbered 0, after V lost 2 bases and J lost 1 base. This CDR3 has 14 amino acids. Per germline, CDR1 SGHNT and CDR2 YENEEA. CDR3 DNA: TGTGCCAGCAGCTTACAGGGGGCGAACACTGAAGCTTTCTTT. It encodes CASSLQGANTEAFF.

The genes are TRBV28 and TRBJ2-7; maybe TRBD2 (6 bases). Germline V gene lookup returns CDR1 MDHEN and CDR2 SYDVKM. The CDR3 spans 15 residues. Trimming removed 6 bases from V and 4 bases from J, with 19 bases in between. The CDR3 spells CASRAVAASTYEQYF. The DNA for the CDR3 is TGTGCCAGCAGGGCCGTAGCGGCTTCAACGTACGAGCAGTACTTC.

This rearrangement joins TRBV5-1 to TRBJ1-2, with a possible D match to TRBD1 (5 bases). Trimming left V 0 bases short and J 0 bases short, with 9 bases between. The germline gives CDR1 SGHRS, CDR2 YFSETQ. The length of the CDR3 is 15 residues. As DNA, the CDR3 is TGCGCCAGCAGCTTGGAGCGGGGGACTAACTATGGCTACACCTTC. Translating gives CASSLERGTNYGYTF.

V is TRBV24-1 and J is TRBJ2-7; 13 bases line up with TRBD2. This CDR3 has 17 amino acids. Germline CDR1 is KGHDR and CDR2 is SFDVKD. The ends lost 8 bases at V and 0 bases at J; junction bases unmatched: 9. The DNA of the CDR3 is TGTGCCACCACCCGGGGACTAGCGGGGTCCTTCTCCTACGAGCAGTACTTC. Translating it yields CATTRGLAGSFSYEQYF.

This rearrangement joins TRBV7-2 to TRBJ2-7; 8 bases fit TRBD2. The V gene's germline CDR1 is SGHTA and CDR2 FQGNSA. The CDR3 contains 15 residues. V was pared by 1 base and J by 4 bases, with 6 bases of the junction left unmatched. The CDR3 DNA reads TGTGCCAGCAGCTTAGATGCTAGCGGGTTTTACGAGCAGTACTTC. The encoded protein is CASSLDASGFYEQYF. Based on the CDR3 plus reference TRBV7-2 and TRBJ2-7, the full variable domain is GAGVSQSPSNKVTEKGKDVELRCDPISGHTALYWYRQSLGQGLEFLIYFQGNSAPDKSGLPSDRFSAERTGGSVSTLTIQRTQQEDSAVYLCASSLDASGFYEQYFGPGTRLTVT.

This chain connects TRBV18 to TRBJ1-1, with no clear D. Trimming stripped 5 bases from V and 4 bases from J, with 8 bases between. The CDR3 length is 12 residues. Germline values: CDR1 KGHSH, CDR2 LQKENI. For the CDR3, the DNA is TGTGCCAGCTCAGCGGATGTCACTGAAGCTTTCTTT. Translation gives CASSADVTEAFF.

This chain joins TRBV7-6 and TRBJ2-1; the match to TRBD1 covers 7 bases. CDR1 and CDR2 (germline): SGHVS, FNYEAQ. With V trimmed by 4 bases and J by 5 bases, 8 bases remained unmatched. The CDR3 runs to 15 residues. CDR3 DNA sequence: TGTGCCAGCAGCTCTAGACAGGGAATCAACAATGAGCAGTTCTTC. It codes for CASSSRQGINNEQFF.

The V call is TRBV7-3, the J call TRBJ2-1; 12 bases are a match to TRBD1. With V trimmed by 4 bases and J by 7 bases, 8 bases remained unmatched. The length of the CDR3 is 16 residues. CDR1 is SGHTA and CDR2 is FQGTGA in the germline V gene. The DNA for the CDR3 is TGTGCCAGCAGCTGGACCGGGACAGGGGGCCTGAATGAGCAGTTCTTC. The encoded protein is CASSWTGTGGLNEQFF.

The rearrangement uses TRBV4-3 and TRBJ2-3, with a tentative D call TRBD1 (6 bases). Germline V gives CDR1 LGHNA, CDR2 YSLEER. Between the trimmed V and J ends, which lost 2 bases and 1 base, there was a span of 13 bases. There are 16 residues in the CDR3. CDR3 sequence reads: CASSQTGSSGTDTQYF. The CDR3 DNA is TGCGCCAGCAGCCAAACAGGGAGCTCCGGCACAGATACGCAGTATTTT.

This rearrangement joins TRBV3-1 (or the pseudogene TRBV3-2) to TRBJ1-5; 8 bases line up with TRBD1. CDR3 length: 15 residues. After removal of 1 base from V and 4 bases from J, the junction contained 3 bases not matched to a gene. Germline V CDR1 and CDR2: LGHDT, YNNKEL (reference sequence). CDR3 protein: CASSQGQGANQPQHF. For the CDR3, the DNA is TGTGCCAGCAGCCAAGGGCAGGGGGCAAATCAGCCCCAGCATTTT.

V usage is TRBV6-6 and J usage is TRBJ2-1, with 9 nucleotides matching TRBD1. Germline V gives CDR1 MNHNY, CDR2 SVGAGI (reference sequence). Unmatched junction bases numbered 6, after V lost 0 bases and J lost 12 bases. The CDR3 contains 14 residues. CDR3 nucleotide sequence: TGTGCCAGCAGTTACTCAGGACAGGGGCAGGGGCAGTTCTTC. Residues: CASSYSGQGQGQFF.

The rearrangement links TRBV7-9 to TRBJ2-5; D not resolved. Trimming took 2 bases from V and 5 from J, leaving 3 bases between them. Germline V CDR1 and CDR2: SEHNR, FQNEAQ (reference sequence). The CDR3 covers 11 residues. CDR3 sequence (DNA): TGTGCCAGCAGCTTACTCGAGACCCAGTACTTC. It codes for CASSLLETQYF.

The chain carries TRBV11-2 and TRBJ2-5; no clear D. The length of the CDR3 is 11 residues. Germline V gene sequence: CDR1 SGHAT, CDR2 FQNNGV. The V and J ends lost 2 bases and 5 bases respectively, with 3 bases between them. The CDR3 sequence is CASSLSETQYF. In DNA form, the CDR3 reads TGTGCCAGCAGCTTAAGCGAGACCCAGTACTTC.

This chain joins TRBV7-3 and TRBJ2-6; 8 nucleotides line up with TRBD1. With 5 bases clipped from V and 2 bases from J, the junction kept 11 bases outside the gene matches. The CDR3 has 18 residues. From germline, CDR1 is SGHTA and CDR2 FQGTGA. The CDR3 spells CASSPRTGSVTGANVLTF. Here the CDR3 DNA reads TGTGCCAGCAGCCCCAGGACAGGGTCGGTCACTGGGGCCAACGTCCTGACTTTC.

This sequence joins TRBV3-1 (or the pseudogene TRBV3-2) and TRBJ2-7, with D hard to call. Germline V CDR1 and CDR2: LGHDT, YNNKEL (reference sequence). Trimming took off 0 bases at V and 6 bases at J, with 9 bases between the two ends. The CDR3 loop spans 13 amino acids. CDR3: CASSQEAAPEQYF. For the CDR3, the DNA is TGTGCCAGCAGCCAAGAGGCTGCCCCCGAGCAGTACTTC.

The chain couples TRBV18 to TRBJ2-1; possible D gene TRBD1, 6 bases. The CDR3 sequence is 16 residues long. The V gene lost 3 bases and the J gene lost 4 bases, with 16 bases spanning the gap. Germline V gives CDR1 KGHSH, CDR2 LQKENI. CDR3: CASSPAGGQGYNEQFF. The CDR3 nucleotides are TGTGCCAGCTCACCGGCTGGGGGCCAGGGTTACAATGAGCAGTTCTTC. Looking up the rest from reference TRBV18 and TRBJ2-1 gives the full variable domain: NAGVMQNPRHLVRRRGQEARLRCSPMKGHSHVYWYRQLPEEGLKFMVYLQKENIIDESGMPKERFSAEFPKEGPSILRIQQVVRGDSAAYFCASSPAGGQGYNEQFFGPGTRLTVL.

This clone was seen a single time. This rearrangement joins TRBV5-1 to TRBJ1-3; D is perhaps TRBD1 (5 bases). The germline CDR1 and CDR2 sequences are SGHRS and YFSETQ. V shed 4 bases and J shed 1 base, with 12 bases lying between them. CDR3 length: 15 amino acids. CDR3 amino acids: CASSGQGLSGNTIYF. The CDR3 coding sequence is TGCGCCAGCAGCGGGCAGGGACTTTCTGGAAACACCATATATTTT.

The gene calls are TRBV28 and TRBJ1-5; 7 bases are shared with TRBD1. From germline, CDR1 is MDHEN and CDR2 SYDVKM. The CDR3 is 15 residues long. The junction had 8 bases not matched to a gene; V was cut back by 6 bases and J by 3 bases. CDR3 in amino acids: CASRSGDSANQPQHF. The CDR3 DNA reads TGTGCCAGCAGATCGGGGGACAGCGCCAATCAGCCCCAGCATTTT.

The CDR3 bases are TGTGCCAGTAGTATAGCCCCCTCGAGGGGGCGGCACGAGCAGTACTTC. This codes for CASSIAPSRGRHEQYF. The J gene is TRBJ2-7, the V gene TRBV19, with TRBD1 identical over 7 bases. This CDR3 comprises 16 residues. Germline-derived CDR1 and CDR2 are LNHDA and SQIVND (reference sequence). With V trimmed by 1 base and J by 5 bases, 11 bases remained unmatched.

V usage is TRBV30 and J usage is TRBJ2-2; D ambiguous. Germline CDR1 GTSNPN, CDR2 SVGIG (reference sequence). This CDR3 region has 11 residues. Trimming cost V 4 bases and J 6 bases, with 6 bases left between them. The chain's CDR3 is CAWNPAGELFF. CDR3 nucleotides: TGTGCCTGGAATCCAGCCGGGGAGCTGTTTTTT. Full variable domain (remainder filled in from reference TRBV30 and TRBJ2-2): SQTIHQWPATLVQPVGSPLSLECTVEGTSNPNLYWYRQAAGRGLQLLFYSVGIGQISSEVPQNLSASRPQDRQFILSSKKLLLSDSGFYLCAWNPAGELFFGEGSRLTVL.

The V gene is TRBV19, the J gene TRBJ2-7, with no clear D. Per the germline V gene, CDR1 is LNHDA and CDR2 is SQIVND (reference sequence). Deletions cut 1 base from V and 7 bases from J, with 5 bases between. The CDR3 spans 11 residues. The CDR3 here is CASSIGQEQYF. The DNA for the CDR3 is TGTGCCAGTAGTATAGGACAAGAGCAGTACTTC.